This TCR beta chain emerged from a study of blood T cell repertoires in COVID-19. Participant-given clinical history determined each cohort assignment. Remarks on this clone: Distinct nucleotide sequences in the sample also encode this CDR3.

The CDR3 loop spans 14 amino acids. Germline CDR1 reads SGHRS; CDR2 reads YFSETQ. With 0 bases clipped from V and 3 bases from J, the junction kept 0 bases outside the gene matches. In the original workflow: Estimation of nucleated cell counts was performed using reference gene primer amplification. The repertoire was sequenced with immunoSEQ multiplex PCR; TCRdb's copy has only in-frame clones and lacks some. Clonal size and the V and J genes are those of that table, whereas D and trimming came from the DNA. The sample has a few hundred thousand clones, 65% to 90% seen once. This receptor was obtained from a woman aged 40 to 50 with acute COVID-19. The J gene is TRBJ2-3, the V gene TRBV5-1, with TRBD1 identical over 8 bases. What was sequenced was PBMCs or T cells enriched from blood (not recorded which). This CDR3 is CASSLGTGTDTQYF. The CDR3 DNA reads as TGCGCCAGCAGCTTGGGGACAGGGACAGATACGCAGTATTTT.